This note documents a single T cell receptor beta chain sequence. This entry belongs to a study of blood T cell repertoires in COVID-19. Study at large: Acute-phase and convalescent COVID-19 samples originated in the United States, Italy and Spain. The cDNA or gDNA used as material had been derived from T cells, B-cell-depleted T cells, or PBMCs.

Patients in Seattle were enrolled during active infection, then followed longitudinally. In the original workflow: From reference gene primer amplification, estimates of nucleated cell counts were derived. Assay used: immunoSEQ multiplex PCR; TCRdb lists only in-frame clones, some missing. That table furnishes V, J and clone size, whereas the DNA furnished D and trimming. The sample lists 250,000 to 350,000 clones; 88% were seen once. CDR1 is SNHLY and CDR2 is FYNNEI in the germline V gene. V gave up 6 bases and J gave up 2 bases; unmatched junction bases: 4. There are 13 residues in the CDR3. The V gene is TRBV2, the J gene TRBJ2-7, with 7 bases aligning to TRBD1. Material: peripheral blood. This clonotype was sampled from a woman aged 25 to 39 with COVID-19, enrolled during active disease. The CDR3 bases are TGTGCCAGCAGGAGGGGGCTCACCTACGAGCAGTACTTC. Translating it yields CASRRGLTYEQYF.